Sequencing of this TCR beta chain was carried out in a study of T cell responses to AZD1222 COVID-19 vaccine. Across the whole study: Second-dose timings of about 4 or about 12 weeks were pooled. The study's findings and limits: Rises in breadth and depth of Spike-specific TCRs came after two AZD1222 doses.

The assay was immunoSEQ multiplex PCR, and TCRdb's table has in-frame clones only and misses some. Of over 75,000 clones listed, 75% to 90% were seen once; the top ten hold 30% to 35%. In the case of this clone: Its antigen remains unidentified.

The ends were cut back, 3 bases at V and 3 bases at J, with 19 bases in the middle. CDR3 length: 17 amino acids. CDR1 MDHEN and CDR2 SYDVKM come from the germline V gene. The sequences come from peripheral blood, collected on day 0 of AZD1222 vaccination. The receptor's source is an adult in good health. The chain combines TRBV28 with TRBJ2-3; perhaps TRBD2 as D (5 bases). The CDR3: CASSFASLYFGTDTQYF. The CDR3 DNA is TGTGCCAGCAGTTTTGCTAGCCTGTACTTTGGGACAGATACGCAGTATTTT.